Sequencing of this TCR beta chain was carried out in a study of CD8 T cells in ankylosing spondylitis. The study, taken as a whole, reports: A motif in TCR beta, a set of several highly homologous variants, appeared characteristic of ankylosing spondylitis blood. In synovial fluid and blood from reactive arthritis, some motif variants were previously reported.

In its sample, this clonotype was seen many times. The antigen is not known. The CDR3 sequence is 14 residues long. J gave up 4 bases and V 4 bases, and 7 bases lay outside the gene matches. Each CDR3 protein gets one entry after TCRdb re-called the 5' RACE reads with MiXCR. The sample gives almost 45,000 distinct CDR3 sequences, approximately 9.9% of which show up once; about 1.4% is in the top ten. Input material: blood, either unsorted or a sorted T cell fraction (not recorded which). This TCR was sampled from a male donor with ankylosing spondylitis or in good health (not recorded which). V gene TRBV12-3 or TRBV12-4 combines with J gene TRBJ2-7; TRBD2 aligns across 7 bases. In nucleotides, the CDR3 is TGTGCCAGCAGTTCGTCGAGCGGGGTATACGAGCAGTACTTC. Amino acid sequence: CASSSSSGVYEQYF.